In its sample, the clone carrying this TCR beta chain was seen a few times. The antigen remains undetermined. The authors ran a second PCR of roughly 6 to 11 cycles using a sample-barcoded 5' primer and a J-beta primer mix. TCRdb independently ran MiXCR on the 5' RACE reads; one entry per CDR3 protein. The repertoire holds 350,000 to 450,000 distinct CDR3 sequences, with over 45% as singletons. The data were obtained in a study of blood T cells in healthy people across ages. Overall study context: T cells yielded about one barcoded beta molecule per two cells through template switching.

Findings and caveats of the study: For the donors, CMV status was unknown and possibly confounded expanded clonotype changes. Donors of long life had a larger count of naive CD4+ cells and greater diversity than aged donors.

There are 15 residues in the CDR3. CDR1 is DFQATT, CDR2 SNEGSKA, per germline (reference sequence). The chain carries TRBV20-1 and TRBJ2-5; weak D call: TRBD2 (6 bases). TRBJ2-7 matches the DNA end more closely, so the J call is doubtful. Sequencing used blood. The sequence was collected from a man between 60 and 70 years old in good health. This chain's CDR3 is CSARDPWRASSEQYF. The CDR3 region has the DNA TGCAGTGCTAGGGACCCGTGGAGGGCCAGCTCCGAGCAGTACTTC.